This is a list of T cell receptor beta chains from one sample in a study of CD8+CD57+ T cells in acquired aplastic anemia. MiXCR, applied by TCRdb to the reads, yields one record per CDR3 protein. The top ten hold around 0.82% of the sample, which has around 430,000 distinct CDR3 sequences, less than 35% seen once. The sequenced sample consisted of sorted CD4+, CD8+, or CD8+CD57+ T cells (not recorded which) from PBMCs. Receptor source: a human donor with aplastic anemia. Both conserved end residues are part of each CDR3. The order of the fields is V gene, J gene, D gene, CDR3 protein. A D gene is named only where the DNA matches it firmly.

>TRBV25-1|TRBJ1-1|.
CASSGRSGLANTEAFF
>TRBV12-3/TRBV12-4|TRBJ2-3|.
CASSLYGLTDTQYF
>TRBV12-3/TRBV12-4|TRBJ2-7|TRBD2
CASSSGLAGRYEQYF
>TRBV2|TRBJ2-2|.
CARTRDWRRNRRTGELFF
>TRBV20-1|TRBJ2-7|.
CSAWEGQTVYEQYF
>TRBV20-1|TRBJ2-1|.
CSARLGVEQFF
>TRBV5-1|TRBJ1-4|.
CASSLVSGNEKLFF
>TRBV25-1|TRBJ1-3|.
CACSAGVRRGGSGNTIYF
>TRBV2|TRBJ1-2|.
CASSDGVIGYGYTF
>TRBV7-2|TRBJ2-2|.
CASSMRPNTGELFF
>TRBV5-6|TRBJ2-5|TRBD1
CASSRDRGRGGETQYF
>TRBV30|TRBJ1-1|.
CAWSLVGTEAFF
>TRBV7-9|TRBJ2-1|.
CASSDRDNEQFF
>TRBV19|TRBJ1-5|TRBD1
CASAGGVGNQPQHF
>TRBV11-1|TRBJ2-1|.
CASSRPKDSYNEQFF
>TRBV19|TRBJ1-5|TRBD1
CASSIGLGDRQNQPQHF
>TRBV2|TRBJ1-6|.
CASTKGWNSPLHF
>TRBV10-3|TRBJ1-1|.
CAISEPTRGGTEAFF
>TRBV29-1|TRBJ2-7|TRBD2
CSVEETGTSAYEQYF
>TRBV3-1|TRBJ2-7|TRBD1
CASSPHRGQYEQYF
>TRBV10-3|TRBJ1-2|TRBD1
CAISGTANYGYTF
>TRBV25-1|TRBJ1-1|.
CASSLGGTSLNTEAFF
>TRBV20-1|TRBJ2-5|.
CSAAGRTQYF
>TRBV2|TRBJ1-2|TRBD1
CASLPPGQGDYGYTF
>TRBV20-1|TRBJ2-3|.
CSASQPQADTQYF
>TRBV20-1|TRBJ2-3|.
CSARVAVLMNTQYF
>TRBV25-1|TRBJ2-7|TRBD1
CASSRPGQFSYEQYF
>TRBV7-9|.|TRBD2
CASSLVSGGAGEQFF
>TRBV19|TRBJ1-1|.
CASGGNTEAFF
>TRBV19|TRBJ2-6|.
CASSIIGGPSGANVLTF
>TRBV24-1|TRBJ1-5|.
CATSDTPGGHQPQHF
>TRBV15|TRBJ1-2|.
CATSRASQGVQYYGYTF